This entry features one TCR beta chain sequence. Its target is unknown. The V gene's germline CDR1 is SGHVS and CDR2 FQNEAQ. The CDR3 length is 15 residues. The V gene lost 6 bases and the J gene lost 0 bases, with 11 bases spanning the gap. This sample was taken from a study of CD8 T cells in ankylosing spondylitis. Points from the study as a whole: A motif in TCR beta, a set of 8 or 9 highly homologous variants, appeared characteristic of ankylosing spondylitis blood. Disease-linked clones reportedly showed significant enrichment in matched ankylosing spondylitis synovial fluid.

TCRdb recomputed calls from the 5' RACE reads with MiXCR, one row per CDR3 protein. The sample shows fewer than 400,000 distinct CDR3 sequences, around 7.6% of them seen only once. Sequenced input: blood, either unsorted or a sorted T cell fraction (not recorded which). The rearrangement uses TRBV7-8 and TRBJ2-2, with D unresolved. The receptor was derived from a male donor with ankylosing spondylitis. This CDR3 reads CASSEGPPNTGELFF. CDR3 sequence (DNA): TGTGCCAGCAGTGAAGGGCCCCCGAACACCGGGGAGCTGTTTTTT. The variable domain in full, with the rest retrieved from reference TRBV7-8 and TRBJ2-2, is GAGVSQSPRYKVAKRGQDVALRCDPISGHVSLFWYQQALGQGPEFLTYFQNEAQLDKSGLPSDRFFAERPEGSVSTLKIQRTQQEDSAVYLCASSEGPPNTGELFFGEGSRLTVL.